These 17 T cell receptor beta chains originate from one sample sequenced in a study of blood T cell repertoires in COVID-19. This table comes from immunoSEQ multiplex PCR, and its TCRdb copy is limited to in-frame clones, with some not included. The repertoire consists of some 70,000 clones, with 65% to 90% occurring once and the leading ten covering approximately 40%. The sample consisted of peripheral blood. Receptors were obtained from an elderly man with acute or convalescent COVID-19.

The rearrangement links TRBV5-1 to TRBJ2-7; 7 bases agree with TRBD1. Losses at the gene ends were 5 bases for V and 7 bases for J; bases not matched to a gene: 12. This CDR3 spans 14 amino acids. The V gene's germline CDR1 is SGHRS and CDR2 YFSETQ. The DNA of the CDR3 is TGCGCCAGCAGGAGGGGGACAGAGGTAGGGGAGCAGTACTTC. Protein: CASRRGTEVGEQYF.

The CDR3: CASSQDTQNTEAFF. DNA for the CDR3: TGCGCCAGCAGCCAAGACACACAGAACACTGAAGCTTTCTTT. This chain links TRBV4-3 with TRBJ1-1; the D is unclear. CDR3 size: 14 residues. Trimming cost V 0 bases and J 1 base, with 6 bases left between them. The germline V gene has CDR1 LGHNA and CDR2 YSLEER.

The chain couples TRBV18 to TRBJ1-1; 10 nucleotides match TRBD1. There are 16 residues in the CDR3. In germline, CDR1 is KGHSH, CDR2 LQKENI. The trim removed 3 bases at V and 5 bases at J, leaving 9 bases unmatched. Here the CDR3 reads CASSPRTGTGVTEAFF. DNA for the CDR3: TGTGCCAGCTCACCGCGGACCGGGACAGGGGTTACTGAAGCTTTCTTT.

The DNA for the CDR3 is TGCGCCAGCAGCTTGGACGGGATGAACACTGAAGCTTTCTTT. It specifies CASSLDGMNTEAFF. This chain uses TRBV5-1 with TRBJ1-1; D not certain. The germline V and J ends were trimmed by 0 bases and 0 bases, with 6 bases remaining between them. This CDR3 is built from 14 residues. CDR1 is SGHRS, CDR2 YFSETQ, per germline.

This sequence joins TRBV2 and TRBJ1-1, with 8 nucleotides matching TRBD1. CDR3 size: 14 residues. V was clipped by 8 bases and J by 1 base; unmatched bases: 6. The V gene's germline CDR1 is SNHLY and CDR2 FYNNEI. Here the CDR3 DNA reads TGTGCCAGCCGCACGACAGGGGCGAACACTGAAGCTTTCTTT. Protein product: CASRTTGANTEAFF.

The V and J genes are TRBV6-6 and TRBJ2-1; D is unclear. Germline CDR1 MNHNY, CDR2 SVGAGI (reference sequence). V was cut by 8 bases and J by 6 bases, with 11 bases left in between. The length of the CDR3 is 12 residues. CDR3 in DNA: TGTGCCAGCTCTCTGGCCGCCAATGAGCAGTTCTTC. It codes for CASSLAANEQFF.

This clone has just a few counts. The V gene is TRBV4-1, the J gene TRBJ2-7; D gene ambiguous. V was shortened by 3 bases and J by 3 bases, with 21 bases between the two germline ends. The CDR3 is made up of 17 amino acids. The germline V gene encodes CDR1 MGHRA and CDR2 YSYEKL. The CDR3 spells CASSHRATGTISYEQYF. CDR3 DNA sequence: TGCGCCAGCAGCCATAGAGCTACGGGTACCATCAGCTACGAGCAGTACTTC.

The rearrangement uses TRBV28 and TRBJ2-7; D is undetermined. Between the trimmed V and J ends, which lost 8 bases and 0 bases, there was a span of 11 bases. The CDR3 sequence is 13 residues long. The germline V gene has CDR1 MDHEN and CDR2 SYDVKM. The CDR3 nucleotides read TGTGCCAGCTCCTTGGGCACCTCCTACGAGCAGTACTTC. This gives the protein CASSLGTSYEQYF.

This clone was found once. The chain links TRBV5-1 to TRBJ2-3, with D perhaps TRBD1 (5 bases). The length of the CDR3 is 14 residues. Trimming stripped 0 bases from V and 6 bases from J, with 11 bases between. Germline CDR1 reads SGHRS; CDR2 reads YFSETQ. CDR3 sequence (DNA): TGCGCCAGCAGCTTGGTGGGCAGGGCGGATACGCAGTATTTT. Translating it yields CASSLVGRADTQYF.

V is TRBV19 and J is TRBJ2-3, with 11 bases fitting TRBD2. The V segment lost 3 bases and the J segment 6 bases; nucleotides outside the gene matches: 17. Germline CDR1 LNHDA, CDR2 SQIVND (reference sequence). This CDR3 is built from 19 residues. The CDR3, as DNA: TGTGCCAGTAGTATGGGGAGAACTAGCGGGGGTCGCGAGAGGGATACGCAGTATTTT. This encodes CASSMGRTSGGRERDTQYF.

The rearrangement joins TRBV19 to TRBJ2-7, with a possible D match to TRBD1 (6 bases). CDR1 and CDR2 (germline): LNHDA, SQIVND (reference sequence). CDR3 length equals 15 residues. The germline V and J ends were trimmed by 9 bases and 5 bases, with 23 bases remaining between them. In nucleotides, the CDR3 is TGTGCCAGCTTGGGAAGGGGGACCAACCAGAACGAGCAGTACTTC. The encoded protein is CASLGRGTNQNEQYF.

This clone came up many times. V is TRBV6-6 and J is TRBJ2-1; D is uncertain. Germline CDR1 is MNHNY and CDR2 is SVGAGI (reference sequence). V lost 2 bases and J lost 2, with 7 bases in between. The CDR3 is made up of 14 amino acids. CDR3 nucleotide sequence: TGTGCCAGCAGTTACAACGGTGCCTACAATGAGCAGTTCTTC. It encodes CASSYNGAYNEQFF.

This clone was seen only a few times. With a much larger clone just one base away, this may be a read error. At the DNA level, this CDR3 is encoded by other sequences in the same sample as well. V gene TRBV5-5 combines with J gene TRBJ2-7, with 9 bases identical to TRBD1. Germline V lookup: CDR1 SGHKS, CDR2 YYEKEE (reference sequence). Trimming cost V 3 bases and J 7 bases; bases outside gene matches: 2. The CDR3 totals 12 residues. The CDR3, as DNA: TGTGCCAGCAGCTGGACAGGGGAGGAGCAGTACTTC. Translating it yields CASSWTGEEQYF.

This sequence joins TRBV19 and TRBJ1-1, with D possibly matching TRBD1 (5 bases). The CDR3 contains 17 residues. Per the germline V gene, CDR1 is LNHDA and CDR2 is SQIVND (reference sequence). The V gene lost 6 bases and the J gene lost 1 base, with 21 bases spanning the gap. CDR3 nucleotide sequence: TGTGCCAGTAGGAGCCCGGGGGGGGGACTCGGGAACACTGAAGCTTTCTTT. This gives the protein CASRSPGGGLGNTEAFF.

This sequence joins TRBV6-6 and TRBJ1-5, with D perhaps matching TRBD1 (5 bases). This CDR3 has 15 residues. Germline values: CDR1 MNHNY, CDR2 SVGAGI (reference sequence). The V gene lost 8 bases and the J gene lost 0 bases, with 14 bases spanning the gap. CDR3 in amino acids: CASWSGRYSNQPQHF. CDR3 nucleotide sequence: TGTGCCAGCTGGTCAGGGAGGTATAGCAATCAGCCCCAGCATTTT.

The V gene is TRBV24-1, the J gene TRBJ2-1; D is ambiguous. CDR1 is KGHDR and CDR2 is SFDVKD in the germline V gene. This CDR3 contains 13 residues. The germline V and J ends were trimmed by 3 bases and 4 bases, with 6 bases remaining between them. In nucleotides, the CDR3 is TGTGCCACCAGTGATGTAGTGTACAATGAGCAGTTCTTC. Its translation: CATSDVVYNEQFF.

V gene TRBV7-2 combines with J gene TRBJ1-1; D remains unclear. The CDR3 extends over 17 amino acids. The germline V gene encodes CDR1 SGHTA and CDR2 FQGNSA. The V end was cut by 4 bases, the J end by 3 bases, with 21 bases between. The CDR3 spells CASSSKPAQTRDTEAFF. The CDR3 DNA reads TGTGCCAGCAGCTCCAAACCGGCCCAAACTCGGGACACTGAAGCTTTCTTT.